This T cell receptor beta chain was sequenced in a study of T cell responses to AZD1222 COVID-19 vaccine. The study's findings and limits: Spike-specific TCR breadth and depth grew following two AZD1222 doses. Donors skewed white British and female; clonal diversity was possibly underestimated. Repertoires in all cases were sampled only once the peak T cell response had passed.

Comments on this clone: Its target is not known.

The table came from immunoSEQ multiplex PCR; TCRdb's copy has only in-frame clones and leaves some out. The sample shows some 170,000 clones, 90% to 95% of them seen only once. CDR1 and CDR2 from the germline V gene are SGHAT and FQNNGV. Trimming removed 8 bases at V and 1 base at J, with 14 bases between. There are 15 residues in the CDR3. This TCR was sampled from an adult who received the AZD1222 COVID-19 vaccine. The chain has TRBV11-2 and TRBJ2-2; D remains ambiguous. Source: peripheral blood, taken 28 days after the second AZD1222 dose. The CDR3 sequence is CASRRLFGNTGELFF. Here the CDR3 DNA reads TGTGCCAGCCGCCGGCTGTTCGGGAACACCGGGGAGCTGTTTTTT.